This entry describes one T cell receptor beta chain. This entry comes from a study of chemoradiotherapy in HPV16-positive cancers. Germline V CDR1 and CDR2: MGHRA, YSYEKL. This CDR3 contains 16 residues. V gave up 5 bases and J gave up 8 bases; unmatched junction bases: 11. Profiling relied on immunoSEQ multiplex PCR, and the TCRdb table lists in-frame clones only, not all of them. This sample has approximately 12,000 clones, with 72% found just once. The sequence was collected from a human donor with HPV-associated anogenital cancer. The chain links TRBV4-1 to TRBJ2-1, with 11 bases that match TRBD2. Sampling took place from a patient who underwent chemoradiotherapy. CDR3 in amino acids: CASSYEPGLAVHEQFF. The CDR3 DNA reads TGCGCCAGCAGCTACGAACCGGGACTAGCGGTACATGAGCAGTTCTTC.